The TCR beta chain described here comes from a study of shared clonotypes between healthy human individuals. Background on the study: There were three CD4 naive, three CD4 memory, two CD8 naive and one CD8 memory plates per donor.

Naive CD8 cells, CD45RO-negative and positively selected for CCR7, excluded terminally differentiated effector memory CD45RA+ cells. For this clone: No antigen is known for it. The sample has other DNA sequences that encode this CDR3 too.

Germline CDR1 reads SQVTM; CDR2 reads ANQGSEA. This CDR3 spans 12 amino acids. The germline V and J ends were trimmed by 6 bases and 2 bases, with 10 bases remaining between them. This was a deep-level run. The repertoire was sequenced with immunoSEQ multiplex PCR; TCRdb's copy has only in-frame clones and lacks some. The table includes 700,000 to 950,000 clones, about 96% detected once. General study results and limits: A reduction in generation probabilities was seen for non-shared clonotypes relative to those shared by all four donors.

The chain combines TRBV29-1 with TRBJ1-1; unclear D gene. This TCR came from a man younger than 40 in good health. The specimen sequenced was naive CD8+ T cells sorted from blood. The CDR3 region has the DNA TGCAGCGTGAGCAGAGTTAACACTGAAGCTTTCTTT. Encoded protein: CSVSRVNTEAFF.